Shown below are 14 T cell receptor beta chains from a single sample sequenced in a study of T cell responses to AZD1222 COVID-19 vaccine (dated by TCRdb to the early 2020s). The time point label corresponds to: baseline before first vaccination. The library was made by the immunoSEQ multiplex PCR assay. TCRdb retrieved this table from immuneACCESS and kept in-frame rearrangements only. Not all clones are present; in checked studies, unresolved V genes account for under half, and no reason is known for the remainder. Recorded for this sample are roughly 170,000 clones; around 90% of them occurred a single time. The top ten hold around 1.8% of the sample. The source was peripheral blood, collected on day 0 of AZD1222 vaccination. These receptors were taken from an adult in good health.

This chain links TRBV30 with TRBJ2-5, with TRBD2 matching 14 bases. With 1 base clipped from V and 4 bases from J, the junction kept 5 bases outside the gene matches. The length of the CDR3 is 16 residues. Germline CDR1 reads GTSNPN; CDR2 reads SVGIG (reference sequence). The CDR3 spells CAWSGTSGGYGETQYF. In DNA, the CDR3 is TGTGCCTGGAGTGGGACTAGCGGGGGGTATGGAGAGACCCAGTACTTC. The variable domain in full, completed from reference TRBV30 and TRBJ2-5, reads SQTIHQWPATLVQPVGSPLSLECTVEGTSNPNLYWYRQAAGRGLQLLFYSVGIGQISSEVPQNLSASRPQDRQFILSSKKLLLSDSGFYLCAWSGTSGGYGETQYFGPGTRLLVL.

V usage is TRBV5-1 and J usage is TRBJ1-1, with no clear D. The CDR3 sequence is 14 residues long. The V gene lost 2 bases and the J gene lost 0 bases, with 8 bases spanning the gap. CDR1 is SGHRS, CDR2 YFSETQ, per germline. The CDR3 nucleotides read TGCGCCAGCAGCTTAGCTCCGGTGAACACTGAAGCTTTCTTT. Translated, it gives CASSLAPVNTEAFF.

The V gene is TRBV19, the J gene TRBJ1-4; tentatively, D is TRBD1 (6 bases). Trimming left V 4 bases short and J 6 bases short, with 12 bases between. CDR1 is LNHDA, CDR2 SQIVND, per germline (reference sequence). This CDR3 is built from 14 residues. CDR3 protein: CASSTQQGYEKLFF. In nucleotides, the CDR3 is TGTGCCAGTAGTACCCAACAGGGTTATGAAAAACTGTTTTTT.

Worth noting for this clone: Other DNA sequences from this sample encode an identical CDR3 as well. The chain employs TRBV27 and TRBJ1-2; D perhaps matches TRBD1 (5 bases). Deletions cut 3 bases from V and 4 bases from J, with 12 bases between. Per germline, CDR1 MNHEY and CDR2 SMNVEV (reference sequence). The CDR3 extends over 14 amino acids. DNA for the CDR3: TGTGCCAGCAGTTTCAGCGGGGGGGGCTATGGCTACACCTTC. This gives the protein CASSFSGGGYGYTF.

The chain uses TRBV6-5 and TRBJ2-7, with 9 bases that match TRBD1. Looked up from germline, CDR1 is MNHEY and CDR2 is SVGAGI. This CDR3 region has 15 residues. The trim removed 5 bases at V and 2 bases at J, leaving 7 bases unmatched. The CDR3 DNA reads as TGTGCCAGCAGTCAATTGGGACAGGGTCCCTACGAGCAGTACTTC. This gives the protein CASSQLGQGPYEQYF.

The rearrangement joins TRBV5-5 to TRBJ1-3; tentative D call: TRBD1 (6 bases). The CDR3 has 15 residues. V lost 0 bases to trimming and J lost 4 bases, with 11 bases between them. In germline, CDR1 is SGHKS, CDR2 YYEKEE (reference sequence). The CDR3 here is CASSLDQGWGNTIYF. CDR3 bases: TGTGCCAGCAGCTTGGATCAGGGGTGGGGAAACACCATATATTTT.

The genes are TRBV27 and TRBJ2-7, with a possible D match to TRBD2 (5 bases). V lost 0 bases, J lost 3 bases, and 21 bases lay in between. The germline gives CDR1 MNHEY, CDR2 SMNVEV (reference sequence). The CDR3 totals 18 residues. CDR3 bases: TGTGCCAGCAGTTTATCCGGATTCAGTGCTAGCCGAGTCTACGAGCAGTACTTC. As protein: CASSLSGFSASRVYEQYF.

V and J are TRBV4-1 and TRBJ1-1; D ambiguous. The CDR3 is made up of 16 amino acids. Trimming shortened V by 2 bases and J by 3 bases, and 16 bases separated the two germline ends. Germline V gene sequence: CDR1 MGHRA, CDR2 YSYEKL. In DNA form, the CDR3 reads TGCGCCAGCAGCCAACTCCTAAGCGCCTTCGACACTGAAGCTTTCTTT. It is translated as CASSQLLSAFDTEAFF.

This chain uses TRBV11-2 with TRBJ1-3; a weak D match, TRBD1 (6 bases). The V gene's germline CDR1 is SGHAT and CDR2 FQNNGV. Trimming removed 6 bases at V and 5 bases at J, with 29 bases between. The CDR3 sequence is 19 residues long. The CDR3 nucleotides read TGTGCCAGCAGGCAAGACAGGAACCGGGCCAGCGATCGGCGAAACACCATATATTTT. Protein product: CASRQDRNRASDRRNTIYF. The full variable domain, with the rest looked up from reference TRBV11-2 and TRBJ1-3, is EAGVAQSPRYKIIEKRQSVAFWCNPISGHATLYWYQQILGQGPKLLIQFQNNGVVDDSQLPKDRFSAERLKGVDSTLKIQPAKLEDSAVYLCASRQDRNRASDRRNTIYFGEGSWLTVV.

This clone came up once. V and J are TRBV27 and TRBJ2-7, with TRBD1 identical over 9 bases. Unmatched junction bases numbered 7, after V lost 7 bases and J lost 6 bases. Germline V gene sequence: CDR1 MNHEY, CDR2 SMNVEV (reference sequence). The CDR3 runs 13 residues. The CDR3 coding sequence is TGTGCCAGCACCGGGACAGGGATGGGCGAGCAGTACTTC. This translates into CASTGTGMGEQYF.

The V gene is TRBV20-1, the J gene TRBJ2-1; 10 bases agree with TRBD2. Germline lookup yields CDR1 DFQATT and CDR2 SNEGSKA (reference sequence). This CDR3 contains 14 residues. V lost 3 bases, J lost 8 bases, and 7 bases stayed unmatched. CDR3 in DNA: TGCAGTGCTAGTGGCGCTAGCGGGAGATATGAGCAGTTCTTC. Protein product: CSASGASGRYEQFF.

This chain links TRBV28 with TRBJ1-1; 7 nucleotides line up with TRBD1. The V segment lost 6 bases and the J segment 0 bases; nucleotides outside the gene matches: 4. This CDR3 comprises 14 residues. Per the germline V gene, CDR1 is MDHEN and CDR2 is SYDVKM. CDR3 nucleotide sequence: TGTGCCAGCAGCGCGACAGGGATGAACACTGAAGCTTTCTTT. It codes for CASSATGMNTEAFF. Full variable domain (rest looked up from reference TRBV28 and TRBJ1-1): DVKVTQSSRYLVKRTGEKVFLECVQDMDHENMFWYRQDPGLGLRLIYFSYDVKMKEKGDIPEGYSVSREKKERFSLILESASTNQTSMYLCASSATGMNTEAFFGQGTRLTVV.

This clone was found once. The chain carries TRBV27 and TRBJ2-7; D gene uncertain. V lost 3 bases and J lost 3, with 9 bases in between. This CDR3 region has 13 residues. Germline-derived CDR1 and CDR2 are MNHEY and SMNVEV (reference sequence). The CDR3 region is CASSFRRNYEQYF. For the CDR3, the DNA is TGTGCCAGCAGTTTCCGCAGGAACTACGAGCAGTACTTC.

The rearrangement links TRBV9 to TRBJ1-6; D gene unclear. V was pared by 4 bases and J by 16 bases, with 18 bases between. CDR1 and CDR2 (germline): SGDLS, YYNGEE. The CDR3 has 13 amino acids. The CDR3 loop is CASSSQVPLQLHF. In DNA form, the CDR3 reads TGTGCCAGCAGCTCCCAGGTCCCGTTGCAGCTCCACTTT. The full variable domain, completed using reference TRBV9 and TRBJ1-6, is DSGVTQTPKHLITATGQRVTLRCSPRSGDLSVYWYQQSLDQGLQFLIQYYNGEERAKGNILERFSAQQFPDLHSELNLSSLELGDSALYFCASSSQVPLQLHFGNGTRLTVT.